These T cell receptor beta chains were read from a single sample in a study of regulatory T cells in long-lasting Graves disease. TCRdb re-called the multiplex PCR reads through MiXCR, storing one row per CDR3 protein. The sample shows 350,000 to 400,000 distinct CDR3 sequences, less than 20% of them seen only once. Sequences were derived from peripheral blood mononuclear cells (PBMCs), sampled at new diagnosis, from a patient treated with antithyroid drugs. The receptors stem from a female donor with Graves disease. The CDR3 runs from the conserved cysteine through the conserved F or W. D genes are given only for firm matches. Only part of the rows carry a size: once, few, many, or a class if the clone is expanded.

d_gene	v_gene	abundance	j_gene	CDR3aa	CDR3nt
TRBD2	TRBV5-4	many	TRBJ2-3	CASSYLRGTSGGTDTQYF	TGTGCCAGCAGCTATCTAAGAGGGACTAGCGGAGGGACAGATACGCAGTATTTT
TRBD1	TRBV18	-	TRBJ2-7	CASSPPAGQESYEQYF	TGTGCCAGCTCACCACCGGCGGGACAGGAGTCCTACGAGCAGTACTTC
TRBD2	TRBV20-1	many	TRBJ2-2	CSELSSGGPLNTGELFF	TGCAGCGAGCTTTCCAGCGGGGGTCCCCTTAACACCGGGGAGCTGTTTTTT
-	TRBV18	-	TRBJ2-7	CASKTDTRYEQYF	TGTGCCAGCAAGACAGATACTCGTTACGAGCAGTACTTC
TRBD2	TRBV12-5	many	TRBJ2-3	CASGLVPGGMDTQYF	TGTGCTAGTGGTTTGGTACCGGGGGGGATGGATACGCAGTATTTT
-	TRBV30	many	TRBJ1-1	CALSHSSGRANTEAFF	TGTGCCCTAAGCCACTCCTCCGGGCGGGCGAACACTGAAGCTTTCTTT
-	TRBV11-2	many	TRBJ1-2	CASSLAAGATGRFGYTF	TGTGCCAGCAGCTTAGCTGCAGGGGCGACTGGGAGGTTTGGCTACACCTTC
-	TRBV7-2	many	TRBJ1-3	CASSVSYRPSGGNTIYF	TGTGCCAGCAGCGTTAGTTACAGGCCCTCGGGAGGAAACACCATATATTTT
TRBD2	TRBV7-3	many	TRBJ2-3	CASSLTVASGPTDTQYF	TGTGCCAGCAGCTTAACCGTGGCTAGCGGTCCCACAGATACGCAGTATTTT
TRBD1	TRBV20-1	many	TRBJ1-2	CSARAGARTGQDYGYTF	TGCAGTGCTAGAGCCGGAGCCCGGACAGGCCAAGACTATGGCTACACCTTC
TRBD2	TRBV2	-	TRBJ2-1	CASRGLASGGNEQFF	TGTGCCAGTCGGGGACTAGCGTCAGGTGGGAATGAGCAGTTCTTC
TRBD2	TRBV3-1	many	TRBJ2-7	CASSQDPNPTGGSHF	TGTGCCAGCAGCCAAGATCCAAACCCGACGGGGGGGAGTCACTTC
-	TRBV5-1	many	TRBJ2-1	CASKGGGNNEQFF	TGCGCCAGCAAGGGCGGGGGCAACAATGAGCAGTTCTTC
-	TRBV6-5	-	TRBJ2-6	CASSYPAGSSGANVLTF	TGTGCCAGCAGTTACCCCGCGGGGAGCTCTGGGGCCAACGTCCTGACTTTC
TRBD1	TRBV19	many	TRBJ1-5	CASTDGGGANQPQHF	TGTGCCAGTACCGACGGAGGGGGCGCGAATCAGCCCCAGCATTTT
-	TRBV14	few	TRBJ2-1	CASSQPGRGEQFF	TGTGCCAGCAGCCAACCTGGCCGGGGTGAGCAGTTCTTC
-	TRBV3-1	-	TRBJ2-1	CASSQGPSSYNEQFF	TGTGCCAGCAGCCAGGGACCGAGCTCCTACAATGAGCAGTTCTTC
TRBD2	TRBV4-1	few	TRBJ2-1	CASSQEGLAGSYNEQFF	TGCGCCAGCAGCCAAGAGGGACTAGCGGGCTCCTACAATGAGCAGTTCTTC
TRBD1	TRBV4-1	few	TRBJ2-3	CASSPRQGGTDTQYF	TGCGCCAGCAGCCCCCGACAGGGGGGCACAGATACGCAGTATTTT
-	TRBV19	few	TRBJ1-1	CASAPSGVTEAFF	TGTGCCAGTGCACCGTCGGGGGTCACTGAAGCTTTCTTT
-	TRBV6-2/TRBV6-3	many	TRBJ1-1	CASSLHVPVNTEAFF	TGTGCCAGCAGTTTACATGTGCCAGTAAACACTGAAGCTTTCTTT
-	TRBV19	-	TRBJ1-2	CASRQMGGHGYTF	TGTGCCAGTAGACAAATGGGGGGGCATGGCTACACCTTC
TRBD2	TRBV20-1	many	TRBJ2-1	CSAEGLAQKGGEQFF	TGCAGTGCGGAGGGACTAGCACAGAAGGGGGGTGAGCAGTTCTTC
-	TRBV27	many	TRBJ1-2	CASSTGEVNYGYTF	TGTGCCAGCAGTACCGGGGAGGTAAACTATGGCTACACCTTC
-	TRBV5-5	many	TRBJ1-5	CASSSIGGGNQPQHF	TGTGCCAGCAGCAGTATAGGTGGCGGTAATCAGCCCCAGCATTTT
-	TRBV6-5	many	TRBJ1-1	CASSYKRATEAFF	TGTGCCAGCAGTTACAAACGGGCCACGGAAGCTTTCTTT
-	TRBV12-3/TRBV12-4	-	TRBJ1-1	CASERGETEAFF	TGTGCCTCCGAGAGAGGGGAGACTGAAGCTTTCTTT
-	TRBV20-1	many	TRBJ2-1	CSARGGHEQFF	TGCAGTGCTAGAGGGGGGCATGAGCAGTTCTTC
-	TRBV11-2	many	TRBJ1-1	CASSRGTLKPGTEAFF	TGTGCCAGCAGCCGCGGGACACTAAAACCGGGGACTGAAGCTTTCTTT
TRBD2	TRBV3-1	many	TRBJ2-1	CASSQDVLAGSGEQFF	TGTGCCAGCAGCCAAGATGTGCTAGCGGGGTCTGGGGAGCAGTTCTTC
-	TRBV7-2	many	TRBJ2-4	CASSLNRITKNIQYF	TGTGCCAGCAGCTTAAACAGGATCACCAAAAACATTCAGTACTTC
-	TRBV5-1	many	TRBJ2-3	CASRPDRRFTDTQYF	TGCGCCAGCAGACCAGACAGGCGATTCACAGATACGCAGTATTTT
TRBD1	TRBV6-1	many	TRBJ2-7	CASSATGQGAGEQYF	TGTGCCAGCAGTGCAACGGGACAGGGGGCTGGCGAGCAGTACTTC
-	TRBV12-3/TRBV12-4	many	TRBJ1-1	CASTMRTEAFF	TGTGCCAGCACCATGCGGACTGAAGCTTTCTTT
-	TRBV7-2	-	TRBJ1-2	CASSLLVGNYGYTF	TGTGCCAGCAGCCTGCTGGTCGGCAACTATGGCTACACCTTC
TRBD1	TRBV2	-	TRBJ2-1	CASSHRGFWSAPSYNEQFF	TGTGCCAGCAGTCACAGGGGATTTTGGAGTGCCCCCTCCTACAATGAGCAGTTCTTC
TRBD2	TRBV7-9	many	TRBJ2-1	CASSPPGLADQSSYNEQFF	TGTGCCAGCAGCCCCCCCGGGCTAGCGGACCAGAGCTCCTACAATGAGCAGTTCTTC
-	TRBV6-1	many	TRBJ2-7	CASRSYRVSVYEQYF	TGTGCCAGCAGGTCATACAGGGTTTCGGTGTACGAGCAGTACTTC
-	TRBV7-2	many	TRBJ2-7	CASSFRGSSYEQYF	TGTGCCAGCAGCTTCAGGGGAAGCTCCTACGAGCAGTACTTC
-	TRBV5-1	many	TRBJ1-1	CASSLEGLNTEAFF	TGCGCCAGCAGCTTGGAGGGGCTTAACACTGAAGCTTTCTTT